These 31 T cell receptor beta chains originate from one sample sequenced in a study of control samples from healthy donors and cancer patients. Assay: immunoSEQ multiplex PCR; the TCRdb copy retains only in-frame clones and omits some. The sample records about 55,000 clones, nearly 90% being singletons. The sequenced sample consisted of blood. Receptors originate from a man in his fifties in good health.

This chain links TRBV28 with TRBJ1-2; D is perhaps TRBD1 (5 bases). With 2 bases removed from V and 3 bases from J, the gap between germline ends came to 13 bases. Germline V gene sequence: CDR1 MDHEN, CDR2 SYDVKM. The CDR3 sequence is 15 residues long. CDR3 protein: CASSLGAGPHYGYTF. CDR3 nucleotides: TGTGCCAGCAGTTTAGGGGCAGGGCCTCACTATGGCTACACCTTC.

The chain combines TRBV2 with TRBJ2-3; the match to TRBD2 covers 8 bases. The germline V gene has CDR1 SNHLY and CDR2 FYNNEI. The V segment lost 7 bases and the J segment 5 bases; nucleotides outside the gene matches: 5. The CDR3 length is 13 residues. CDR3 residues: CASTSSGEDTQYF. The DNA for the CDR3 is TGTGCCAGCACGAGTAGCGGGGAAGATACGCAGTATTTT. Variable domain in full (rest from reference TRBV2 and TRBJ2-3): EPEVTQTPSHQVTQMGQEVILRCVPISNHLYFYWYRQILGQKVEFLVSFYNNEISEKSEIFDDQFSVERPDGSNFTLKIRSTKLEDSAMYFCASTSSGEDTQYFGPGTRLTVL.

The J gene is TRBJ2-7, the V gene TRBV2; TRBD2 might be the D (6 bases). V dropped 1 base and J dropped 5 bases, with 12 bases sitting between them. The germline CDR1 and CDR2 sequences are SNHLY and FYNNEI. The length of the CDR3 is 14 residues. The CDR3 nucleotides are TGTGCCAGCAGTGAAGGACTAGGGGCTAACGAGCAGTACTTC. Its protein is CASSEGLGANEQYF.

The J gene is TRBJ2-7, the V gene TRBV7-8, with D uncertain. CDR1 is SGHVS, CDR2 FQNEAQ, per germline. CDR3 length: 11 amino acids. V lost 4 bases and J 6 bases, leaving 7 bases between the germline ends. The CDR3 loop reads CASSSRSEQYF. The CDR3 nucleotides read TGTGCCAGCAGCTCCCGTTCCGAGCAGTACTTC.

The rearrangement links TRBV6-5 to TRBJ2-3; D is uncertain. The CDR3 is 12 amino acids. With 0 bases removed from V and 5 bases from J, the gap between germline ends came to 3 bases. Per germline, CDR1 MNHEY and CDR2 SVGAGI. The CDR3 region has the DNA TGTGCCAGCAGTTACTCTGGAGATACGCAGTATTTT. Amino acids: CASSYSGDTQYF.

The chain uses TRBV7-9 and TRBJ2-7, with TRBD1 matching 7 bases. This CDR3 spans 15 amino acids. V was pared by 1 base and J by 5 bases, with 8 bases of the junction left unmatched. The germline V gene encodes CDR1 SEHNR and CDR2 FQNEAQ (reference sequence). In nucleotides, the CDR3 is TGTGCCAGCAGCTTAGAACGGACAGGCGTCCACGAGCAGTACTTC. Protein: CASSLERTGVHEQYF.

The chain couples TRBV6-6 to TRBJ1-1; D unclear. The CDR3 loop spans 16 amino acids. The V gene lost 5 bases and the J gene lost 0 bases, with 16 bases spanning the gap. Germline V gene data show CDR1 as MNHNY and CDR2 as SVGAGI (reference sequence). Written as DNA, the CDR3 is TGTGCCAGCAGTCGATCCCCAAGCCCCTTGAACACTGAAGCTTTCTTT. This codes for CASSRSPSPLNTEAFF.

V usage is TRBV27 and J usage is TRBJ2-7; possibly TRBD1 for D (6 bases). Looked up from germline, CDR1 is MNHEY and CDR2 is SMNVEV (reference sequence). Trimming took off 5 bases at V and 6 bases at J, with 11 bases between the two ends. CDR3 length: 12 residues. The CDR3: CASSLIQGEQYF. CDR3 DNA sequence: TGTGCCAGCAGTCTGATACAGGGCGAGCAGTACTTC.

The J gene is TRBJ2-3, the V gene TRBV6-2 or TRBV6-3; either TRBD1 or TRBD2 may fit D (5 bases each). This CDR3 is 16 amino acids long. CDR1 and CDR2 (germline): MNHEY, SVGEGT. Between the trimmed V and J ends, which lost 2 bases and 2 bases, there was a span of 14 bases. The CDR3, as DNA: TGTGCCAGCAGTTACCTCCGGGACGGATACACAGATACGCAGTATTTT. It specifies CASSYLRDGYTDTQYF.

The V call is TRBV7-9, the J call TRBJ1-3, with no clear D. The CDR3 totals 11 residues. Germline CDR1 SEHNR, CDR2 FQNEAQ (reference sequence). V lost 6 bases and J lost 8, with 8 bases in between. CDR3 bases: TGTGCCAGCAGTCCGTGGGACACCATATATTTT. Translated, it gives CASSPWDTIYF.

V gene TRBV19 combines with J gene TRBJ1-5; D may be TRBD1 (5 bases). Germline V gene sequence: CDR1 LNHDA, CDR2 SQIVND (reference sequence). Between the trimmed V and J ends, which lost 1 base and 5 bases, there was a span of 9 bases. There are 14 residues in the CDR3. As DNA, the CDR3 is TGTGCCAGTAGTATAGGAACAGGCTATCAGCCCCAGCATTTT. It translates to CASSIGTGYQPQHF.

V and J are TRBV6-5 and TRBJ2-6; no firm D call. This CDR3 is 13 amino acids long. Germline loops: CDR1 MNHEY, CDR2 SVGAGI. V shed 5 bases and J shed 4 bases, with 6 bases lying between them. The CDR3 nucleotides are TGTGCCAGCAGTCTATCAGGGGCCAACGTCCTGACTTTC. This gives the protein CASSLSGANVLTF.

This clone has a single count. This chain connects TRBV19 to TRBJ2-1, with 14 bases that match TRBD2. Germline loops: CDR1 LNHDA, CDR2 SQIVND (reference sequence). This CDR3 contains 15 residues. The trim removed 5 bases at V and 10 bases at J, leaving 7 bases unmatched. The CDR3: CASSLGLAGVGEQFF. CDR3 nucleotides: TGTGCCAGTAGTCTGGGACTAGCGGGAGTAGGGGAGCAGTTCTTC.

This clone came up once. The chain links TRBV6-5 to TRBJ1-1; D gene ambiguous. Deletions cut 4 bases from V and 1 base from J, with 7 bases between. This CDR3 spans 13 amino acids. Germline-derived CDR1 and CDR2 are MNHEY and SVGAGI. The CDR3 coding sequence is TGTGCCAGCAGTTGGGCTTGGAACACTGAAGCTTTCTTT. The encoded protein is CASSWAWNTEAFF.

This clone was found once. This sequence joins TRBV10-2 and TRBJ1-2; D remains unclear. From germline, CDR1 is WSHSY and CDR2 SAAADI. This CDR3 region has 13 residues. V was clipped by 3 bases and J by 4 bases, with 9 bases between them. CDR3 bases: TGCGCCAGCAGTGAAGGCCGCTTCTATGGCTACACCTTC. Its protein is CASSEGRFYGYTF.

This clone turned up a few times. The chain couples TRBV6-2 or TRBV6-3 to TRBJ2-2; D remains ambiguous. The CDR3 is 16 residues long. Germline assignment: CDR1 MNHEY and CDR2 SVGEGT. V gave up 2 bases and J gave up 4 bases, with 14 bases separating them. In nucleotides, the CDR3 is TGTGCCAGCAGTTACCCGGACGGTTCGGGCACCGGGGAGCTGTTTTTT. This encodes CASSYPDGSGTGELFF.

The chain links TRBV7-2 to TRBJ2-2, with D perhaps TRBD2 (5 bases). Germline lookup yields CDR1 SGHTA and CDR2 FQGNSA. The V gene lost 1 base and the J gene lost 1 base, with 7 bases spanning the gap. The CDR3 is 15 residues long. The CDR3 coding sequence is TGTGCCAGCAGCTTAGAAGCGGTGAACACCGGGGAGCTGTTTTTT. It codes for CASSLEAVNTGELFF.

The chain joins TRBV11-2 to TRBJ2-7; D unclear. Trimming shortened V by 3 bases and J by 6 bases, and 12 bases separated the two germline ends. Germline values: CDR1 SGHAT, CDR2 FQNNGV. This CDR3 contains 13 residues. CDR3 bases: TGTGCCAGCAGCTTGATCCGCCTCGGCGAGCAGTACTTC. Translation: CASSLIRLGEQYF.

In its sample, this clone was seen once. The V gene is TRBV6-5, the J gene TRBJ1-6, with D perhaps matching TRBD1 (6 bases). V was cut by 6 bases and J by 10 bases, with 10 bases left in between. In germline, CDR1 is MNHEY, CDR2 SVGAGI. The CDR3 is 12 residues long. For the CDR3, the DNA is TGTGCCAGCAGATCCAGGGGCTCACCCCTCCACTTT. This sequence encodes CASRSRGSPLHF.

The chain uses TRBV27 and TRBJ2-7; 7 nucleotides line up with TRBD1. This CDR3 spans 13 amino acids. Germline assignment: CDR1 MNHEY and CDR2 SMNVEV (reference sequence). Germline trimming cut 6 bases from V and 0 bases from J; bases unmatched to any gene: 2. The CDR3 DNA reads TGTGCCAGCAGCAACAGGGGCTCCTACGAGCAGTACTTC. Protein product: CASSNRGSYEQYF.

This clone was seen a handful of times. V usage is TRBV28 and J usage is TRBJ1-4, with D uncertain. Trimming cost V 5 bases and J 0 bases, with 16 bases left between them. The CDR3 extends over 17 amino acids. Germline CDR1 reads MDHEN; CDR2 reads SYDVKM. The DNA of the CDR3 is TGTGCCAGCAGTCCCCCCGAAGTTTCTGCAACTAATGAAAAACTGTTTTTT. Protein product: CASSPPEVSATNEKLFF.

The chain carries TRBV7-2 and TRBJ2-1, with TRBD2 as a possible D gene (6 bases). The CDR3 has 15 amino acids. The germline V gene has CDR1 SGHTA and CDR2 FQGNSA. With 1 base removed from V and 2 bases from J, the gap between germline ends came to 9 bases. As DNA, the CDR3 is TGTGCCAGCAGCTTAGGCGGGATAACCTACAATGAGCAGTTCTTC. This codes for CASSLGGITYNEQFF.

This chain links TRBV28 with TRBJ2-5, with a possible D match to TRBD2 (6 bases). CDR1 is MDHEN, CDR2 SYDVKM, per germline. The CDR3 loop spans 15 amino acids. Trimming removed 3 bases from V and 5 bases from J, with 16 bases in between. The CDR3 region is CASSFLRGSGETQYF. The CDR3 nucleotides are TGTGCCAGCAGTTTCCTCCGGGGGAGTGGGGAGACCCAGTACTTC.

The rearrangement uses TRBV29-1 and TRBJ2-2; D remains ambiguous. Trimming stripped 7 bases from V and 4 bases from J, with 19 bases between. The germline V gene encodes CDR1 SQVTM and CDR2 ANQGSEA. The CDR3 totals 15 residues. The CDR3 region is CSAAGEGPGTGELFF. CDR3 nucleotides: TGCAGCGCCGCCGGAGAAGGGCCGGGCACCGGGGAGCTGTTTTTT.

The chain employs TRBV19 and TRBJ1-2; D ambiguous. Germline assignment: CDR1 LNHDA and CDR2 SQIVND (reference sequence). CDR3 length equals 14 residues. V was clipped by 5 bases and J by 4 bases, with 14 bases between them. The CDR3 DNA reads as TGTGCCAGTAGTCCCCGGGCAGACGGCTATGGCTACACCTTC. It specifies CASSPRADGYGYTF.

The CDR3 is CASSLEGGALTQYF. CDR3 nucleotide sequence: TGTGCCAGCAGCTTGGAGGGTGGGGCCCTGACCCAGTACTTC. The J gene is TRBJ2-5, the V gene TRBV5-5, with a weak D call TRBD1 (5 bases). This CDR3 contains 14 residues. CDR1 is SGHKS and CDR2 is YYEKEE in the germline V gene (reference sequence). V was shortened by 0 bases and J by 7 bases, with 13 bases between the two germline ends.

The chain combines TRBV19 with TRBJ1-5, with TRBD1 matching over 7 bases. There are 15 residues in the CDR3. Trimming at V came to 5 bases and at J to 3 bases, leaving 7 bases not matched to a gene. Germline CDR1 and CDR2: LNHDA and SQIVND (reference sequence). CDR3 coding DNA: TGTGCCAGTAGTGCCTACAGGGGACCCAATCAGCCCCAGCATTTT. Its protein product is CASSAYRGPNQPQHF.

In this sample, this clone turned up a few times. This chain uses TRBV10-3 with TRBJ1-2, with 7 bases that match TRBD1. CDR3 length equals 14 residues. Trimming cost V 4 bases and J 4 bases; bases outside gene matches: 6. Germline-derived CDR1 and CDR2 are ENHRY and SYGVKD. The CDR3 region has the DNA TGTGCCATCAGTGCAGGGGGGGAACCCTATGGCTACACCTTC. It yields the protein CAISAGGEPYGYTF.

The chain combines TRBV10-2 with TRBJ1-5; D call uncertain. CDR1 is WSHSY and CDR2 is SAAADI in the germline V gene. The V and J ends lost 6 bases and 3 bases respectively, with 15 bases between them. The CDR3 runs to 15 residues. The CDR3, as DNA: TGCGCCAGCAGGGACTCCGGTCCCCACAATCAGCCCCAGCATTTT. Its translation is CASRDSGPHNQPQHF.

The chain couples TRBV20-1 to TRBJ1-1; D is ambiguous. CDR3 length: 10 amino acids. Germline-derived CDR1 and CDR2 are DFQATT and SNEGSKA (reference sequence). V lost 7 bases, J lost 6 bases, and 9 bases lay in between. The CDR3 DNA follows: TGCAGTGTCAGTAGTCCTGAAGCTTTCTTT. Translated: CSVSSPEAFF.

This clone was found once. The chain carries TRBV10-1 and TRBJ2-2, with D unresolved. The CDR3 has 13 residues. CDR1 and CDR2 from the germline V gene are WNHNN and SYGVQD (reference sequence). Trimming stripped 3 bases from V and 1 base from J, with 3 bases between. The CDR3 DNA follows: TGCGCCAGCAGTGACGGGAACACCGGGGAGCTGTTTTTT. Translated, it gives CASSDGNTGELFF.